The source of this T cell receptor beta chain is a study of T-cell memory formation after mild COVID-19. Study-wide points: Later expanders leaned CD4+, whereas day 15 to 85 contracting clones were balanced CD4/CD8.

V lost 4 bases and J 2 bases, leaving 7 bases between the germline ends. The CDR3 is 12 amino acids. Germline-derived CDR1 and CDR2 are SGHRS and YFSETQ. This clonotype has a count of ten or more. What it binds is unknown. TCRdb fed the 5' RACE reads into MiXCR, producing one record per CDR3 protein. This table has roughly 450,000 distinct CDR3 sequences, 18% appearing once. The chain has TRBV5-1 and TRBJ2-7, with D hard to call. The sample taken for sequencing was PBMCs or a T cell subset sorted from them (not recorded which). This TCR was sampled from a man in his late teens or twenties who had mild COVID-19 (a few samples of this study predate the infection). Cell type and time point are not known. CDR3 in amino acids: CASSLRAYEQYF. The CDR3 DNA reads TGCGCCAGCAGCCTCCGGGCCTACGAGCAGTACTTC.